This T cell receptor beta chain was captured in a study of cytomegalovirus exposure and HLA in healthy donors. Study-wide context: Roughly 80 million unique TCRs from HLA-typed donors were held in an early data release.

V was clipped by 2 bases and J by 2 bases, with 6 bases between them. The CDR3 totals 13 residues. CDR1 and CDR2 (germline): MNHEY, SVGAGI. Amplification used 60 Vbeta primers and 13 Jbeta primers. Assay: immunoSEQ multiplex PCR; the TCRdb copy retains only in-frame clones and omits some. The data contain 100,000 to 150,000 clones, 17% of them singletons. The sequence came from a female donor in good health and CMV-seropositive. Sequencing was done on a sample of PBMCs. The V gene is TRBV6-5, the J gene TRBJ1-2; unclear D gene. The CDR3 is CASSYAGNYGYTF. DNA of the CDR3: TGTGCCAGCAGTTACGCCGGGAACTATGGCTACACCTTC.